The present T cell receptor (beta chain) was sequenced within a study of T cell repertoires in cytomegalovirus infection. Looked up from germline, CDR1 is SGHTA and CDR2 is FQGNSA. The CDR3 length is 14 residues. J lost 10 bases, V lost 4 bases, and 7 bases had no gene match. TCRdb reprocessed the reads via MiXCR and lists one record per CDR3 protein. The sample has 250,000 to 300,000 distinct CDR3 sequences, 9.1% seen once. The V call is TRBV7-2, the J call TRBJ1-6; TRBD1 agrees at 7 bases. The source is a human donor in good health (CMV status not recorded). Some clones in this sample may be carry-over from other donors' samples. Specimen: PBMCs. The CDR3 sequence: CASSSGDRESPLHF. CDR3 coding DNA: TGTGCCAGCAGCTCTGGAGACAGGGAATCACCCCTCCACTTT.